The 9 T cell receptor beta chains given below trace back to one sample, sequenced in a study of blood T cell repertoires in COVID-19. The data were produced by immunoSEQ multiplex PCR, yet TCRdb's version contains in-frame clones alone and is incomplete. Among about 100,000 clones listed, roughly 84% were seen once. Sample: peripheral blood. The receptors shown here come from a man aged 25 to 40 in a cohort sampled during active COVID-19.

This clone was recorded only once. The chain has TRBV5-4 and TRBJ2-4; 7 bases are shared with TRBD1. V shed 4 bases and J 5 bases; nucleotides not matched to a gene: 3. CDR1 and CDR2 from the germline V gene are SGHNT and YYREEE (reference sequence). The length of the CDR3 is 13 residues. Here the CDR3 DNA reads TGTGCCAGCAGCACTGGACAGGAAAACATTCAGTACTTC. Translating it yields CASSTGQENIQYF.

This chain joins TRBV7-9 and TRBJ2-1, with 7 bases aligning to TRBD1. The junction had 5 bases not matched to a gene; V was cut back by 5 bases and J by 7 bases. Germline V gene sequence: CDR1 SEHNR, CDR2 FQNEAQ (reference sequence). The CDR3 has 13 residues. CDR3 loop: CASSPGTVNEQFF. CDR3 nucleotides: TGTGCCAGCAGCCCCGGGACAGTAAATGAGCAGTTCTTC.

The table lists this clone with a few counts. CDR3 sequence: CASRLKGASGANVLTF. The CDR3 coding sequence is TGTGCCAGCAGGCTCAAGGGGGCGTCTGGGGCCAACGTCCTGACTTTC. V gene TRBV13 combines with J gene TRBJ2-6, with 7 bases aligning to TRBD1. J lost 1 base, V lost 6 bases, and 6 bases had no gene match. The CDR3 contains 16 residues. The germline CDR1 and CDR2 sequences are PRHDT and FYEKMQ (reference sequence).

This clone has only one observation. V is TRBV29-1 and J is TRBJ1-5; possibly TRBD1 for D (5 bases). The V end lost 7 bases, the J end lost 6 bases, and 16 bases lay between the germline ends. Germline V gene data show CDR1 as SQVTM and CDR2 as ANQGSEA. The CDR3 totals 13 residues. CDR3 loop: CSAGGAPGQPQHF. The DNA for the CDR3 is TGCAGCGCTGGTGGGGCCCCCGGTCAGCCCCAGCATTTT. The full variable domain, its missing parts supplied by reference TRBV29-1 and TRBJ1-5, is SAVISQKPSRDICQRGTSLTIQCQVDSQVTMMFWYRQQPGQSLTLIATANQGSEATYESGFVIDKFPISRPNLTFSTLTVSNMSPEDSSIYLCSAGGAPGQPQHFGDGTRLSIL.

V and J are TRBV6-5 and TRBJ1-4, with TRBD1 matching over 7 bases. With V trimmed by 8 bases and J by 7 bases, 13 bases remained unmatched. The length of the CDR3 is 15 residues. The V gene's germline CDR1 is MNHEY and CDR2 SVGAGI. CDR3: CASDQGGASSEKLFF. The CDR3 DNA is TGTGCCAGCGATCAGGGGGGCGCTTCTAGTGAAAAACTGTTTTTT.

J is TRBJ2-2 and V is TRBV18; a possible D gene is TRBD1 (7 bases). Germline loops: CDR1 KGHSH, CDR2 LQKENI. This CDR3 contains 16 residues. V shed 0 bases and J shed 1 base, with 9 bases lying between them. CDR3 DNA: TGTGCCAGCTCACCACCGCGGGACAGGAACACCGGGGAGCTGTTTTTT. Translating it yields CASSPPRDRNTGELFF.

The V and J genes are TRBV5-1 and TRBJ2-7; 7 bases are a match to TRBD2. The CDR3 is 14 amino acids. Germline CDR1 SGHRS, CDR2 YFSETQ. Losses at the gene ends were 0 bases for V and 3 bases for J; bases not matched to a gene: 3. In nucleotides, the CDR3 is TGCGCCAGCAGCTTGGTCGGGGGGATCTACGAGCAGTACTTC. This gives the protein CASSLVGGIYEQYF. Variable domain in full (rest from reference TRBV5-1 and TRBJ2-7): KAGVTQTPRYLIKTRGQQVTLSCSPISGHRSVSWYQQTPGQGLQFLFEYFSETQRNKGNFPGRFSGRQFSNSRSEMNVSTLELGDSALYLCASSLVGGIYEQYFGPGTRLTVT.

This chain joins TRBV2 and TRBJ1-4, with D unclear. CDR1 is SNHLY and CDR2 is FYNNEI in the germline V gene. The CDR3 consists of 13 residues. Trimming removed 8 bases from V and 4 bases from J, with 11 bases in between. CDR3 sequence reads: CASASEFNEKLFF. Written as DNA, the CDR3 is TGTGCCAGCGCTTCGGAGTTTAATGAAAAACTGTTTTTT.

This rearrangement joins TRBV5-1 to TRBJ1-2; the match to TRBD1 covers 8 bases. From germline, CDR1 is SGHRS and CDR2 YFSETQ. J was trimmed by 8 bases and V by 2 bases; bases with no gene match: 5. The CDR3 covers 13 residues. The CDR3 spells CASSFTDREGYTF. DNA of the CDR3: TGCGCCAGCAGCTTTACGGACAGGGAGGGCTACACCTTC.